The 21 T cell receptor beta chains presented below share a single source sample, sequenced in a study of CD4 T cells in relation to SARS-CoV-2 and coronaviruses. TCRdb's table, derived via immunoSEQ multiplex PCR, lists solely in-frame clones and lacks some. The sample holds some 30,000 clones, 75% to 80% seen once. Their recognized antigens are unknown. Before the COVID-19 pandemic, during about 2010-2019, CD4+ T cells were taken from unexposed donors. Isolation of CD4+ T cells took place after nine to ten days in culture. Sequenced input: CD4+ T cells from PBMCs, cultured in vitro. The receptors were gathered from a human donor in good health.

The chain's CDR3 is CASSLGGQGYQKLFF. In DNA, the CDR3 is TGTGCCAGCAGCTTAGGGGGACAAGGATATCAAAAACTGTTTTTT. This chain uses TRBV7-9 with TRBJ1-4, with a tentative D call TRBD1 (6 bases). Trimming shortened V by 1 base and J by 9 bases, and 15 bases separated the two germline ends. The length of the CDR3 is 15 residues. Germline CDR1 reads SEHNR; CDR2 reads FQNEAQ (reference sequence). Variable domain in full (rest from reference TRBV7-9 and TRBJ1-4): DTGVSQNPRHKITKRGQNVTFRCDPISEHNRLYWYRQTLGQGPEFLTYFQNEAQLEKSRLLSDRFSAERPKGSFSTLEIQRTEQGDSAMYLCASSLGGQGYQKLFFGSGTQLSVL.

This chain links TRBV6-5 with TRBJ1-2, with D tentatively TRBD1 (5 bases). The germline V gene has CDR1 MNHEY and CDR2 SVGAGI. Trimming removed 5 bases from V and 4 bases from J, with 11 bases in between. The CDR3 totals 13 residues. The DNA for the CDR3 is TGTGCCAGCAGTCCAGGGTCTATCTATGGCTACACCTTC. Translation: CASSPGSIYGYTF.

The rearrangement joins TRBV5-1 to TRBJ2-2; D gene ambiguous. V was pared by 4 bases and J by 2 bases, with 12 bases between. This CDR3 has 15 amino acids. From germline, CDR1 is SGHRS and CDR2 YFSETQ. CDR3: CASSPSVGNTGELFF. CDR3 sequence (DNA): TGCGCCAGCAGCCCGAGTGTGGGAAACACCGGGGAGCTGTTTTTT.

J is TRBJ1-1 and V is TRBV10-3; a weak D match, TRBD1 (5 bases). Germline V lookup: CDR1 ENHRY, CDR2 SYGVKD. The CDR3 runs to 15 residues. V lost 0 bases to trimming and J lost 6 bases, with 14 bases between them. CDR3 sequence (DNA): TGTGCCATCAGTGAGTCGCGGGGGTCCGCCGCTGAAGCTTTCTTT. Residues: CAISESRGSAAEAFF.

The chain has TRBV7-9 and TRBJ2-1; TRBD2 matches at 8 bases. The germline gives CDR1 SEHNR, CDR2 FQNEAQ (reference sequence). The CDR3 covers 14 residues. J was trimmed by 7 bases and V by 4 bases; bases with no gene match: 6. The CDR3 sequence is CASSSGTRGNEQFF. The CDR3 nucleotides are TGTGCCAGCAGCTCTGGGACTAGAGGGAATGAGCAGTTCTTC.

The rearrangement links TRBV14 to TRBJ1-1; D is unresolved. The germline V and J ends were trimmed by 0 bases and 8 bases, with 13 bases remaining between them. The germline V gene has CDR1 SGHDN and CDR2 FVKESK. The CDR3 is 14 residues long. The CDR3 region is CASSQDTGSQEAFF. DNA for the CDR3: TGTGCCAGCAGCCAAGATACGGGTTCGCAAGAAGCTTTCTTT.

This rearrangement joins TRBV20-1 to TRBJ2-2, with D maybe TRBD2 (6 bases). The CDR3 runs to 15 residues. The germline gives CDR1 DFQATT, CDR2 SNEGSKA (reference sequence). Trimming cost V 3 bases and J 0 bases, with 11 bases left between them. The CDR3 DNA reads TGCAGTGCTAGTGGGCTAGCGCCGAACACCGGGGAGCTGTTTTTT. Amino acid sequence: CSASGLAPNTGELFF.

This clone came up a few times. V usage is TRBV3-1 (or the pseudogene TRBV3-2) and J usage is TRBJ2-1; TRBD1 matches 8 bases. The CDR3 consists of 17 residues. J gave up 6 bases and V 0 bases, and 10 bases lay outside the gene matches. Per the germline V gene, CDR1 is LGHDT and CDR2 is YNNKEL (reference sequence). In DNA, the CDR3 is TGTGCCAGCAGCCAAGAGGTTGGGACAGGCTATGTCAATGAGCAGTTCTTC. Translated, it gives CASSQEVGTGYVNEQFF.

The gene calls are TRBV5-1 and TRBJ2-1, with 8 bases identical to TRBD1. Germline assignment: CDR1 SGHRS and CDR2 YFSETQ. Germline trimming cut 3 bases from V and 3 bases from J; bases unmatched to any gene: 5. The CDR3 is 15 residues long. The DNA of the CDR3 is TGCGCCAGCAGCTCGACAGGGGAAGGCTACAATGAGCAGTTCTTC. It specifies CASSSTGEGYNEQFF.

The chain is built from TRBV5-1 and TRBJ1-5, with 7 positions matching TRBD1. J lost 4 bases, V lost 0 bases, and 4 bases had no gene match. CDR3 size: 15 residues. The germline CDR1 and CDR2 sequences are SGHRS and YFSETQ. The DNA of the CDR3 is TGCGCCAGCAGCTTGGGGGGACAGATAAATCAGCCCCAGCATTTT. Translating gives CASSLGGQINQPQHF. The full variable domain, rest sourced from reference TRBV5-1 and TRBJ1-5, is KAGVTQTPRYLIKTRGQQVTLSCSPISGHRSVSWYQQTPGQGLQFLFEYFSETQRNKGNFPGRFSGRQFSNSRSEMNVSTLELGDSALYLCASSLGGQINQPQHFGDGTRLSIL.

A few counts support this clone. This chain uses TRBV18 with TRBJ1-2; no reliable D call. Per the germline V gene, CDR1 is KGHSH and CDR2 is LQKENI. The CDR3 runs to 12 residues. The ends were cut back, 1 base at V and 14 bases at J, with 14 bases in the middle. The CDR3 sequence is CASSPREQSPTF. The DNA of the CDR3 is TGTGCCAGCTCACCACGGGAACAGTCTCCGACCTTC.

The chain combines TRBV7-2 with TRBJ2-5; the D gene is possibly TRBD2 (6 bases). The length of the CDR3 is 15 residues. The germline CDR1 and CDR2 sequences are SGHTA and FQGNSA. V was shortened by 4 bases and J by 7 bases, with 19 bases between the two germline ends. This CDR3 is CASSSDGGIRLTQYF. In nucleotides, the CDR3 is TGTGCCAGCAGCTCGGACGGAGGGATCAGATTGACCCAGTACTTC.

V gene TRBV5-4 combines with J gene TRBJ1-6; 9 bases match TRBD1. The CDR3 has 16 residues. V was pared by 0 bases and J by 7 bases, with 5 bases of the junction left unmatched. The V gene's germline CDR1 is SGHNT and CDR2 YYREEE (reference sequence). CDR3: CASSLAPTGGNSPLHF. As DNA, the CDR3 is TGTGCCAGCAGCTTGGCCCCGACAGGGGGAAATTCACCCCTCCACTTT.

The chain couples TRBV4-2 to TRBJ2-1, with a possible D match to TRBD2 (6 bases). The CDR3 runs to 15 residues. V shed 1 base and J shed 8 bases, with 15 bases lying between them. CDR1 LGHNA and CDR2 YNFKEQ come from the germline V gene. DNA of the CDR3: TGTGCCAGCAGCCAAGGGCTAGCGCAGAGGGATGAGCAGTTCTTC. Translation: CASSQGLAQRDEQFF.

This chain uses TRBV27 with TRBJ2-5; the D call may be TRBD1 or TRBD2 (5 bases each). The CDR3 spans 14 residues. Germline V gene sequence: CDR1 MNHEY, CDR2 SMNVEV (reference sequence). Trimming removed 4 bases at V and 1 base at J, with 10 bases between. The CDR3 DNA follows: TGTGCCAGCAGTTCCGGGGCACGCCAAGAGACCCAGTACTTC. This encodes CASSSGARQETQYF.

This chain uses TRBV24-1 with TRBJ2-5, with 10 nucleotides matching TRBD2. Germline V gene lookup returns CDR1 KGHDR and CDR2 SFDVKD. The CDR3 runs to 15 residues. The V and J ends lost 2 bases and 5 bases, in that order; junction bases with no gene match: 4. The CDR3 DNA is TGTGCCACCAGTGATTCGACTAGCGGGCCCGAGACCCAGTACTTC. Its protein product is CATSDSTSGPETQYF.

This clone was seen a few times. CDR3 DNA sequence: TGTGCCAGCAGTGGCCGGGACACGAACCTTATTAGCAATCAGCCCCAGCATTTT. Its protein product is CASSGRDTNLISNQPQHF. The genes are TRBV6-1 and TRBJ1-5, with D possibly TRBD1 on 6 matching bases. The CDR3 has 18 amino acids. CDR1 is MNHNS and CDR2 is SASEGT in the germline V gene. V was clipped by 4 bases and J by 0 bases, with 19 bases between them.

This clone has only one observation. The CDR3, as DNA: TGTGCCAGCAGCGTATATGGGGCAGATACGCAGTATTTT. This sequence encodes CASSVYGADTQYF. This chain links TRBV9 with TRBJ2-3; the D is unclear. Germline V CDR1 and CDR2: SGDLS, YYNGEE. The CDR3 extends over 13 amino acids. Trimming pared 1 base from V and 4 bases from J, leaving 7 bases between. Variable domain in full (rest from reference TRBV9 and TRBJ2-3): DSGVTQTPKHLITATGQRVTLRCSPRSGDLSVYWYQQSLDQGLQFLIQYYNGEERAKGNILERFSAQQFPDLHSELNLSSLELGDSALYFCASSVYGADTQYFGPGTRLTVL.

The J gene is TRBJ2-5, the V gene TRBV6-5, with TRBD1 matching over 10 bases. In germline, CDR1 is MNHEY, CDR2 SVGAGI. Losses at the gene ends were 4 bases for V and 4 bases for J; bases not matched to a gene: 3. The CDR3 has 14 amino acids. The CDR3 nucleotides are TGTGCCAGCAGTTGGGACAGGGGAGCAGAGACCCAGTACTTC. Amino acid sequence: CASSWDRGAETQYF.

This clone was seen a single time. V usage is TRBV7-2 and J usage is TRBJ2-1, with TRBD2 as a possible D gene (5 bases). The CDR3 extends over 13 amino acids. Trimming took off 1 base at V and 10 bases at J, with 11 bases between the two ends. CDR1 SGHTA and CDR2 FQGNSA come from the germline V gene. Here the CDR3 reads CASSLVREREQFF. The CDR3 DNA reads TGTGCCAGCAGCTTAGTAAGGGAGAGGGAGCAGTTCTTC.

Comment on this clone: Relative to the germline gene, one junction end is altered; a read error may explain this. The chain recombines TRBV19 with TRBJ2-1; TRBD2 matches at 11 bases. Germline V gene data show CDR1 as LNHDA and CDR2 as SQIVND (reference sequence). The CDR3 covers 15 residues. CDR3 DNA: TGTGCCAGTAGCATAGCGGGGGGGACCTACAATGAGCAGTTCTTC. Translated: CASSIAGGTYNEQFF. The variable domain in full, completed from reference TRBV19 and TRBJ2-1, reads DGGITQSPKYLFRKEGQNVTLSCEQNLNHDAMYWYRQDPGQGLRLIYYSQIVNDFQKGDIAEGYSVSREKKESFPLTVTSAQKNPTAFYLCASSIAGGTYNEQFFGPGTRLTVL.